This section outlines one TCR beta chain sequence together with its context. Its specificity is not known. The sample originates from a study of post-analysis software for immune sequencing data. Findings of the study overall: Samples made in the same batch grouped tightly together by F measure. Comparison of patients with controls showed five or six TRBV segments more frequent in patients, TRBV5-6, TRBV5-1 and TRBV20-1 among them.

TCR beta libraries were prepared from cDNA with unique molecular identifiers. TCRdb redid the calling of the PCR reads with MiXCR, one entry per CDR3 protein. The sample contains roughly 540,000 distinct CDR3 sequences, 30% to 40% of which appear only once. This CDR3 contains 12 residues. Per the germline V gene, CDR1 is SGHDN and CDR2 is FVKESK. V lost 4 bases and J lost 8, with 11 bases in between. Material: blood. The receptor was isolated from a girl younger than 18 with multiple sclerosis. V is TRBV14 and J is TRBJ1-1, with D tentatively TRBD1 (5 bases). In nucleotides, the CDR3 is TGTGCCAGCAGCCTCCAAGGGGAAGAAGCTTTCTTT. It yields the protein CASSLQGEEAFF. The full variable domain, completed using reference TRBV14 and TRBJ1-1, is EAGVTQFPSHSVIEKGQTVTLRCDPISGHDNLYWYRRVMGKEIKFLLHFVKESKQDESGMPNNRFLAERTGGTYSTLKVQPAELEDSGVYFCASSLQGEEAFFGQGTRLTVV.